A single sample is the source of the 11 T cell receptor beta chains below, sequenced in a study of response to subunit inactivated influenza vaccine. MiXCR, run by TCRdb on the RT-PCR reads, gives a single entry per CDR3 protein. This table has about 700,000 distinct CDR3 sequences, approximately 15% appearing once. Sequencing was performed on PBMCs from blood, taken 14 days before vaccination. The receptors shown here come from a man between 50 and 59 years old who received an inactivated influenza vaccine.

This clonotype has a handful of counts. The CDR3 reads CATTEGRLEDYEQYF. DNA for the CDR3: TGTGCCACCACGGAAGGGAGGCTAGAAGACTACGAGCAGTACTTC. The rearrangement links TRBV6-2 or TRBV6-3 to TRBJ2-7; possibly TRBD2 for D (6 bases). Trimming removed 10 bases from V and 3 bases from J, with 22 bases in between. The germline V gene encodes CDR1 MNHEY and CDR2 SVGEGT. CDR3 length: 15 residues.

Only a few counts were recorded for this clonotype. The V call is TRBV7-2, the J call TRBJ2-3; no reliable D call. The CDR3 has 15 residues. The V gene's germline CDR1 is SGHTA and CDR2 FQGNSA. V was clipped by 1 base and J by 0 bases, with 8 bases between them. The CDR3 protein is CASSLGPRSTDTQYF. The DNA of the CDR3 is TGTGCCAGCAGCTTAGGCCCAAGAAGCACAGATACGCAGTATTTT. The variable domain in full, completed from reference TRBV7-2 and TRBJ2-3, reads GAGVSQSPSNKVTEKGKDVELRCDPISGHTALYWYRQSLGQGLEFLIYFQGNSAPDKSGLPSDRFSAERTGGSVSTLTIQRTQQEDSAVYLCASSLGPRSTDTQYFGPGTRLTVL.

This chain uses TRBV12-3 or TRBV12-4 with TRBJ2-3; D is unresolved. The CDR3 is 11 amino acids. The V gene lost 6 bases and the J gene lost 5 bases, with 6 bases spanning the gap. The CDR3 sequence is CASRNIDTQYF. The CDR3 coding sequence is TGTGCCAGCAGGAACATAGATACGCAGTATTTT.

This clonotype was observed a few times. V gene TRBV7-6 combines with J gene TRBJ2-3; 7 positions agree with TRBD1. This CDR3 has 14 residues. V was pared by 6 bases and J by 4 bases, with 7 bases of the junction left unmatched. Germline V gives CDR1 SGHVS, CDR2 FNYEAQ. CDR3 DNA sequence: TGTGCCAGCAGTCCTTCCGACAGGGCAGATACGCAGTATTTT. Translating gives CASSPSDRADTQYF.

V and J are TRBV20-1 and TRBJ2-1; no clear D. V lost 3 bases, J lost 1 base, and 16 bases lay in between. CDR3 size: 16 residues. Germline V gene lookup returns CDR1 DFQATT and CDR2 SNEGSKA (reference sequence). The CDR3, as DNA: TGCAGTGCTAGCGTCCGAATAGGCCGTTCCTACAATGAGCAGTTCTTC. Its protein product is CSASVRIGRSYNEQFF.

This clonotype has more than one count but fewer than ten. V gene TRBV7-2 combines with J gene TRBJ2-1, with 12 bases fitting TRBD1. The CDR3 is made up of 13 amino acids. Germline lookup yields CDR1 SGHTA and CDR2 FQGNSA. Trimming at V came to 5 bases and at J to 15 bases, leaving 8 bases not matched to a gene. CDR3 in amino acids: CASSPGQGAPWFF. CDR3 in DNA: TGTGCCAGCAGCCCGGGACAGGGGGCGCCGTGGTTCTTC.

This chain links TRBV29-1 with TRBJ1-1; 8 bases line up with TRBD1. The V and J ends lost 6 bases and 2 bases, in that order; junction bases with no gene match: 5. The CDR3 sequence is 13 residues long. The germline CDR1 and CDR2 sequences are SQVTM and ANQGSEA. The CDR3 loop is CSVGDRRNTEAFF. As DNA, the CDR3 is TGCAGCGTAGGGGACAGGAGAAACACTGAAGCTTTCTTT.

The chain uses TRBV30 and TRBJ2-1; D ambiguous. Germline CDR1 reads GTSNPN; CDR2 reads SVGIG (reference sequence). Trimming pared 0 bases from V and 5 bases from J, leaving 8 bases between. This CDR3 contains 13 residues. The DNA of the CDR3 is TGTGCCTGGAGTGTACTTGTGGACAATGAGCAGTTCTTC. This encodes CAWSVLVDNEQFF. The variable domain in full, completed from reference TRBV30 and TRBJ2-1, reads SQTIHQWPATLVQPVGSPLSLECTVEGTSNPNLYWYRQAAGRGLQLLFYSVGIGQISSEVPQNLSASRPQDRQFILSSKKLLLSDSGFYLCAWSVLVDNEQFFGPGTRLTVL.

The chain recombines TRBV7-8 with TRBJ2-7; 9 bases agree with TRBD1. Per germline, CDR1 SGHVS and CDR2 FQNEAQ. The V segment lost 3 bases and the J segment 5 bases; nucleotides outside the gene matches: 5. This CDR3 is built from 14 residues. CDR3 in DNA: TGTGCCAGCAGCTTTTACAGGGGGCTCCACGAGCAGTACTTC. Translated, it gives CASSFYRGLHEQYF.

This clonotype was observed many times. The rearrangement uses TRBV5-6 and TRBJ1-1, with unresolved D. CDR1 and CDR2 from the germline V gene are SGHDT and YYEEEE. V gave up 5 bases and J gave up 5 bases, with 10 bases separating them. This CDR3 comprises 12 residues. This chain's CDR3 is CASSSIGTEAFF. As DNA, the CDR3 is TGTGCCAGCAGTTCCATAGGGACTGAAGCTTTCTTT. Full variable domain (missing parts from reference TRBV5-6 and TRBJ1-1): DAGVTQSPTHLIKTRGQQVTLRCSPKSGHDTVSWYQQALGQGPQFIFQYYEEEERQRGNFPDRFSGHQFPNYSSELNVNALLLGDSALYLCASSSIGTEAFFGQGTRLTVV.

This clonotype showed up many times. The rearrangement links TRBV12-3 or TRBV12-4 to TRBJ2-5; D is possibly TRBD2 (5 bases). This CDR3 is built from 13 residues. Trimming pared 3 bases from V and 5 bases from J, leaving 10 bases between. The CDR3 DNA reads as TGTGCCAGCAGTTTCCCAGGACTGGAGACCCAGTACTTC. Protein: CASSFPGLETQYF.